The entry below describes one T cell receptor beta chain. This specimen belongs to a study of T-cell reconstitution after alpha-beta-depleted transplantation in children. Germline V CDR1 and CDR2: SQVTM, ANQGSEA. The CDR3 totals 13 residues. The V gene end was trimmed by 7 bases and the J gene end by 2 bases; junction bases not matched to a gene: 6. Construction of the TCRbeta library involved unique molecular identifiers. MiXCR was run by TCRdb on the PCR reads, yielding one entry per CDR3 protein. The table records a few hundred thousand distinct CDR3 sequences, over 10% of them present only once. The V and J genes are TRBV29-1 and TRBJ2-3; 7 nucleotides line up with TRBD2. The receptor comes from a male patient aged 10-17 years who had a stem cell transplant for acute myeloid leukemia, so the T cells may come from the graft donor. The material sequenced was PBMCs, mostly from graft donor cells, taken 360 days after TCRalphabeta/CD19-depleted stem cell transplant. CDR3 coding DNA: TGCAGCGGGTCTAGCGGACTCACAGATACGCAGTATTTT. Translating it yields CSGSSGLTDTQYF.